This T cell receptor (beta chain) was profiled in a study of spatial heterogeneity in lung cancer. As to time point: sample taken at primary tumor resection. Whole RNA obtained from tumor, nontumor lung or frozen PBMC underwent sequencing without sorting. CDR3 length: 18 amino acids. V gave up 5 bases and J gave up 6 bases; unmatched junction bases: 19. Germline V gene lookup returns CDR1 MNHNY and CDR2 SVGAGI (reference sequence). TCRdb re-analysed the 5' RACE reads in MiXCR, keeping a single row per CDR3 protein. The sample yields 45,000 to 55,000 distinct CDR3 sequences, less than 5.5% seen once. The sequencing here drew on PBMCs, taken at surgery. The V call is TRBV6-6, the J call TRBJ1-2; 9 nucleotides match TRBD1. The sequence was collected from a male donor with early-stage non-small cell lung cancer. The CDR3: CASSPSGTGISNLHGYTF. CDR3 sequence (DNA): TGTGCCAGCAGTCCCTCCGGGACAGGGATTTCTAATCTCCATGGCTACACCTTC.